The entry that follows covers one T cell receptor (beta chain) sequence. This entry is derived from a study of cytomegalovirus exposure and HLA in healthy donors. As for the study in general: It was reported in a later analysis that the same platform had been used for the approximately 120 validation repertoires as for the approximately 670 first-cohort repertoires.

V shed 0 bases and J shed 3 bases, with 7 bases lying between them. The CDR3 is 13 residues long. The germline V gene has CDR1 SGHRS and CDR2 YFSETQ. The protocol was immunoSEQ multiplex PCR, while the TCRdb copy is restricted to in-frame clones and leaves out a portion. This table has 190,000 or so clones, 84% appearing once. The sample taken for sequencing was PBMCs. The origin of this receptor is a woman in her late teens or twenties in good health and CMV-seropositive. The chain has TRBV5-1 and TRBJ2-7; D perhaps matches TRBD1 (5 bases). The CDR3, as DNA: TGCGCCAGCAGCTTGGGGGGCTACTACGAGCAGTACTTC. Protein sequence: CASSLGGYYEQYF.